These 8 T cell receptor beta chains share one sample of origin, sequenced in a study of identical twins (dated by TCRdb to 2015 to 2016). Library construction relied on 5' RACE. For sequencing, an Illumina HiSeq 2000 was employed. Using fastp trimming at Q25 and MiXCR clonotype assembly, TCRdb reanalyzed the public sequencing data and kept in-frame beta chains. Rows are combined by CDR3 protein, so each entry shows the most common genes and DNA. This sample lists 250,000 or so distinct CDR3 sequences; roughly 8% were detected once. The ten largest clonotypes hold approximately 3% of the sample. The data were also submitted as part of a second study, on yellow fever vaccine responses in identical twins.

The sequencing sample was made of CD8+ T cells sorted from blood. The receptors were sampled from a woman younger than 35 in good health.

This clonotype has a count of ten or more. In nucleotides, the CDR3 is TGTGCCAGCAGCTTTGACAGGGTTCCCGGGGAGCTGTTTTTT. This gives the protein CASSFDRVPGELFF. The genes are TRBV7-9 and TRBJ2-2; 7 bases align to TRBD1. Trimming at V came to 3 bases and at J to 6 bases, leaving 4 bases not matched to a gene. There are 14 residues in the CDR3. Germline V lookup: CDR1 SEHNR, CDR2 FQNEAQ (reference sequence).

This clonotype was found a few times. The rearrangement joins TRBV20-1 to TRBJ2-7; no firm D call. The CDR3 runs 14 residues. The germline V gene has CDR1 DFQATT and CDR2 SNEGSKA (reference sequence). Trimming removed 0 bases at V and 0 bases at J, with 9 bases between. CDR3 sequence reads: CSARDQTGSYEQYF. CDR3 DNA: TGCAGTGCTAGAGACCAGACGGGCTCCTACGAGCAGTACTTC.

In this sample, this clonotype turned up many times. The chain joins TRBV10-3 to TRBJ2-7, with 11 bases fitting TRBD2. CDR1 is ENHRY, CDR2 SYGVKD, per germline. This CDR3 contains 16 residues. J lost 7 bases, V lost 6 bases, and 14 bases had no gene match. CDR3: CAIREGTGTSGIEQYF. The CDR3 DNA reads TGTGCCATCAGAGAGGGTACCGGGACTAGCGGCATAGAGCAGTACTTC.

Many counts were recorded for this clonotype. The V and J genes are TRBV6-1 and TRBJ1-4, with 7 bases lining up with TRBD1. This CDR3 spans 14 amino acids. Germline lookup yields CDR1 MNHNS and CDR2 SASEGT. V dropped 6 bases and J dropped 6; count of bases not matched to a gene: 7. The chain's CDR3 is CASSQDRNYEKLFF. In nucleotides, the CDR3 is TGTGCCAGCAGCCAGGACAGGAACTATGAAAAACTGTTTTTT.

The chain is built from TRBV28 and TRBJ2-1; a weak D match, TRBD1 (5 bases). This CDR3 has 16 amino acids. Germline assignment: CDR1 MDHEN and CDR2 SYDVKM. The V gene lost 6 bases and the J gene lost 6 bases, with 21 bases spanning the gap. CDR3 sequence: CASSPVIGAKGNEQFF. The CDR3 coding sequence is TGTGCCAGCAGCCCTGTTATAGGGGCAAAGGGCAATGAGCAGTTCTTC.

The rearrangement uses TRBV13 and TRBJ2-5; 9 bases fit TRBD1. The CDR3 is made up of 18 amino acids. Per germline, CDR1 PRHDT and CDR2 FYEKMQ (reference sequence). The junction had 15 bases not matched to a gene; V was cut back by 5 bases and J by 2 bases. Here the CDR3 reads CASSPRTGDIVEQETQYF. The CDR3, as DNA: TGTGCCAGCAGCCCAAGGACAGGGGATATCGTGGAACAAGAGACCCAGTACTTC.

This clonotype has a count of ten or more. V usage is TRBV25-1 and J usage is TRBJ2-7, with D unresolved. V was trimmed by 3 bases and J by 4 bases, leaving 7 bases between them. The CDR3 consists of 12 residues. Per germline, CDR1 MGHDK and CDR2 SYGVNS. The chain's CDR3 is CASSDRTYEQYF. The CDR3 nucleotides are TGTGCCAGCAGTGACAGAACGTACGAGCAGTACTTC.

This clonotype was picked up many times. This chain joins TRBV3-1 and TRBJ1-5; possible D gene TRBD1, 6 bases. Germline V gene lookup returns CDR1 LGHDT and CDR2 YNNKEL (reference sequence). The CDR3 is 16 amino acids. Trimming removed 4 bases from V and 6 bases from J, with 19 bases in between. The CDR3 is CASSPQDSGDSQPQHF. In DNA, the CDR3 is TGTGCCAGCAGCCCTCAGGACAGCGGGGATAGTCAGCCCCAGCATTTT.